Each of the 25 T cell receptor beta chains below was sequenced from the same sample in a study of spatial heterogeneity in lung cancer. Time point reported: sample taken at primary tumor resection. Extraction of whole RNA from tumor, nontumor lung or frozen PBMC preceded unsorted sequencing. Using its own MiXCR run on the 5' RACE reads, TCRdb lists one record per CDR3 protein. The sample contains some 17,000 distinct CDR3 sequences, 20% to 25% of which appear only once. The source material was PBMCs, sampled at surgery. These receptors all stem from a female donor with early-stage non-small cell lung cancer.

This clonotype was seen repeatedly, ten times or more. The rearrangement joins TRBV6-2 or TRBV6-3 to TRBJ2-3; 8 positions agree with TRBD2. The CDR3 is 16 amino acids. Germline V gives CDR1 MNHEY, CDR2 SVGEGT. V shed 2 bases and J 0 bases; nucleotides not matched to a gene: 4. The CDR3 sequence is CASSYGAGASTDTQYF. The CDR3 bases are TGTGCCAGCAGTTACGGAGCGGGGGCAAGCACAGATACGCAGTATTTT.

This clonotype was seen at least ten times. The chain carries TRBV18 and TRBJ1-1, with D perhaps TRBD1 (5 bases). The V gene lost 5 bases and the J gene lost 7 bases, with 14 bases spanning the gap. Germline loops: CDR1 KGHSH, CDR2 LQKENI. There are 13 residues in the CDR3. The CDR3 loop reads CASSKGTDYEAFF. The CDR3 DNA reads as TGTGCCAGCTCAAAAGGGACCGACTATGAAGCTTTCTTT. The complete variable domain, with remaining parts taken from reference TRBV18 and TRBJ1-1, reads NAGVMQNPRHLVRRRGQEARLRCSPMKGHSHVYWYRQLPEEGLKFMVYLQKENIIDESGMPKERFSAEFPKEGPSILRIQQVVRGDSAAYFCASSKGTDYEAFFGQGTRLTVV.

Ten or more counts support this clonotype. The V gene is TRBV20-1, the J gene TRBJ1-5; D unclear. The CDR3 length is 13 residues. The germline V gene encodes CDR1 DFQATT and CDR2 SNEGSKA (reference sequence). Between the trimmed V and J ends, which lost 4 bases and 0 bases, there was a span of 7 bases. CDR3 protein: CSAIGNSNQPQHF. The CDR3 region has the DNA TGCAGTGCTATAGGTAATAGCAATCAGCCCCAGCATTTT.

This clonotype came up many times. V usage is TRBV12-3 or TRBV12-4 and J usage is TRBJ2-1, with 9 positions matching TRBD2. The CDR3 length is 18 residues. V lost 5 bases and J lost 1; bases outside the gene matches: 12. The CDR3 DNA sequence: TGTGCCAGCAGTCCCCGCCCCGCTAGCGGGATGTCCTACAATGAGCAGTTCTTC. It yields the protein CASSPRPASGMSYNEQFF.

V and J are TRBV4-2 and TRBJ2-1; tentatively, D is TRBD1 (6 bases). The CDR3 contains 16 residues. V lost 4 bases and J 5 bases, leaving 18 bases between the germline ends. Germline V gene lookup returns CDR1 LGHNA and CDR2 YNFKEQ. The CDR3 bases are TGTGCCAGCAGCCGTGATTTCGTGGACAGTAACAATGAGCAGTTCTTC. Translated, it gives CASSRDFVDSNNEQFF.

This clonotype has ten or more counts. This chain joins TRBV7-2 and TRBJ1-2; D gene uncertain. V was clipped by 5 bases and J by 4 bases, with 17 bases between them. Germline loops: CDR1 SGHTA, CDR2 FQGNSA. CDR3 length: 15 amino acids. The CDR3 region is CASSLNRDPSYGYTF. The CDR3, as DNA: TGTGCCAGCAGCCTTAACCGGGATCCGAGCTATGGCTACACCTTC.

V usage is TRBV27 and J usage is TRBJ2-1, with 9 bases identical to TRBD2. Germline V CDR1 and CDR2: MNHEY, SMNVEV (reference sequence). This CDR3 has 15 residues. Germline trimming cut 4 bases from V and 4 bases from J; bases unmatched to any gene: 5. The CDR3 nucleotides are TGTGCCAGCAGTTACGGACTAGCGAATTACAATGAGCAGTTCTTC. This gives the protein CASSYGLANYNEQFF.

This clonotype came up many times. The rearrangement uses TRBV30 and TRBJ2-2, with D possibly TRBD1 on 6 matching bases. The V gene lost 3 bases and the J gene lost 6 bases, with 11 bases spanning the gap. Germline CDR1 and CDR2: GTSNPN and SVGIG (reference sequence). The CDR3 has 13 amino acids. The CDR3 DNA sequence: TGTGCCTGGAGGGATTACAGGGCCGGGGAGCTGTTTTTT. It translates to CAWRDYRAGELFF.

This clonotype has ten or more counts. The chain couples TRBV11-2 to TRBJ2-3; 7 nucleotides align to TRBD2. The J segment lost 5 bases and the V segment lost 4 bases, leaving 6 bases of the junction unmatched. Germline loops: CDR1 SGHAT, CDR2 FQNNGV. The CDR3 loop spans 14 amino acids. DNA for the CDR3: TGTGCCAGCAGCTCTAGCGGAAGAGGAGATACGCAGTATTTT. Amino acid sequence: CASSSSGRGDTQYF.

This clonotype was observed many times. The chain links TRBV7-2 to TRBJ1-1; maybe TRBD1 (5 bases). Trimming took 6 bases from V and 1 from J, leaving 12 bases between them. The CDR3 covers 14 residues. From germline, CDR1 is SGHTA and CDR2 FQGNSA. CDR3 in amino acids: CASRPGLRNTEAFF. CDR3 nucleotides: TGTGCCAGCAGACCGGGACTCCGGAACACTGAAGCTTTCTTT.

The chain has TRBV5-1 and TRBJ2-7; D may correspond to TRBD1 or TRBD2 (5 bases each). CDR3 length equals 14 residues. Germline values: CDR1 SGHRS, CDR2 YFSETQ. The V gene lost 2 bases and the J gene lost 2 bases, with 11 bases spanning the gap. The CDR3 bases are TGCGCCAGCAGCTTAGGCCGGGACGCCTACGAGCAGTACTTC. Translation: CASSLGRDAYEQYF.

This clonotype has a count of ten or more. CDR3 bases: TGTGCCAGCAGTCAACGGGCCTATGGCTACACCTTC. Translation: CASSQRAYGYTF. V gene TRBV28 combines with J gene TRBJ1-2; D is undetermined. Germline V lookup: CDR1 MDHEN, CDR2 SYDVKM. The CDR3 has 12 residues. V was cut by 5 bases and J by 4 bases, with 8 bases left in between.

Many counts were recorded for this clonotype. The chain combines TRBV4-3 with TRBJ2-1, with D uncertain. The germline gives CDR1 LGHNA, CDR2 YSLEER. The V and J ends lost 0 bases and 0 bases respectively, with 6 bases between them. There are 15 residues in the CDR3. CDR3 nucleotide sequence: TGCGCCAGCAGCCAAGATCCGAGCTCCTACAATGAGCAGTTCTTC. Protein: CASSQDPSSYNEQFF.

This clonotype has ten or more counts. CDR3 residues: CASSFLDRTTDTQYF. Here the CDR3 DNA reads TGTGCCAGCAGTTTCCTTGACAGGACCACAGATACGCAGTATTTT. The chain employs TRBV28 and TRBJ2-3, with D possibly TRBD1 on 6 matching bases. The CDR3 runs to 15 residues. The germline V gene has CDR1 MDHEN and CDR2 SYDVKM. Trimming stripped 3 bases from V and 2 bases from J, with 12 bases between.

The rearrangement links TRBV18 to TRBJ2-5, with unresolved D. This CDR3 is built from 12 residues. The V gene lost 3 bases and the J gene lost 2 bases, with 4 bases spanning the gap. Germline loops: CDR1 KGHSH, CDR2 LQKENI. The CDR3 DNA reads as TGTGCCAGCTCACCCCTACAAGAGACCCAGTACTTC. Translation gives CASSPLQETQYF.

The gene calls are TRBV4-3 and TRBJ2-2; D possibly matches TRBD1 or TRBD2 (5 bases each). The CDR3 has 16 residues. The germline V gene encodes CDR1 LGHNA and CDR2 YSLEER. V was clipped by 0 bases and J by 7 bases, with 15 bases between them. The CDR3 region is CASSQDGGNLGGELFF. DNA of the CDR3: TGCGCCAGCAGCCAAGATGGGGGAAACCTTGGCGGGGAGCTGTTTTTT.

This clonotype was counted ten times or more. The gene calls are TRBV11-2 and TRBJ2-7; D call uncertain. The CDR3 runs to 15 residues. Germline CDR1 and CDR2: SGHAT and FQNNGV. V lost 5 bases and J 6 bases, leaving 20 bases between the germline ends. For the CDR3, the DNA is TGTGCCAGCAGCCACACCAGAGGACGGCTGGGCGAGCAGTACTTC. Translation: CASSHTRGRLGEQYF.

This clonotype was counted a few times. CDR3 protein: CASSYMQTGTEAFF. CDR3 DNA sequence: TGTGCCAGCAGTTATATGCAGACGGGGACTGAAGCTTTCTTT. The chain couples TRBV6-2 or TRBV6-3 to TRBJ1-1; D remains unclear. The CDR3 spans 14 residues. Trimming left V 3 bases short and J 5 bases short, with 13 bases between. Looked up from germline, CDR1 is MNHEY and CDR2 is SVGEGT.

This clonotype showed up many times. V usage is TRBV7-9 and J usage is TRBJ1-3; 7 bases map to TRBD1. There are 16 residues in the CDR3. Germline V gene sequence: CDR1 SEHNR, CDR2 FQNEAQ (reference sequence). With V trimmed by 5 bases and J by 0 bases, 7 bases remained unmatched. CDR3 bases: TGTGCCAGCAGCGGAAGTGGGACAGTCTCTGGAAACACCATATATTTT. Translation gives CASSGSGTVSGNTIYF.

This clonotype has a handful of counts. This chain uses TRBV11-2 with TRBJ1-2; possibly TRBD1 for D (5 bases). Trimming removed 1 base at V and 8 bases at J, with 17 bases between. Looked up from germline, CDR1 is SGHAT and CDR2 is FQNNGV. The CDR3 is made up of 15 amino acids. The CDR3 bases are TGTGCCAGCAGCTTAGTTTATGTGGTTAGGACAGGCTACACCTTC. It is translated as CASSLVYVVRTGYTF.

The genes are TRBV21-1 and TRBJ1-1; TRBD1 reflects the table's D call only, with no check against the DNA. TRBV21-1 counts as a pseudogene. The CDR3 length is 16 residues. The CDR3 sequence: CARLRLELGGETGAFF. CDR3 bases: TGTGCCAGGTTAAGGCTCGAACTGGGGGGTGAGACGGGAGCTTTCTTT.

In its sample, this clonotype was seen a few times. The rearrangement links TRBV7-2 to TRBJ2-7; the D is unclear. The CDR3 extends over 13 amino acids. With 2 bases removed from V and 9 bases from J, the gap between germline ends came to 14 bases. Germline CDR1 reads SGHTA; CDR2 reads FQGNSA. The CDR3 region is CASSLNLGSGQYF. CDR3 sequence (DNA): TGTGCCAGCAGCTTAAATCTTGGTTCCGGGCAGTACTTC. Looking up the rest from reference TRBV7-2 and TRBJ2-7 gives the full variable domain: GAGVSQSPSNKVTEKGKDVELRCDPISGHTALYWYRQSLGQGLEFLIYFQGNSAPDKSGLPSDRFSAERTGGSVSTLTIQRTQQEDSAVYLCASSLNLGSGQYFGPGTRLTVT.

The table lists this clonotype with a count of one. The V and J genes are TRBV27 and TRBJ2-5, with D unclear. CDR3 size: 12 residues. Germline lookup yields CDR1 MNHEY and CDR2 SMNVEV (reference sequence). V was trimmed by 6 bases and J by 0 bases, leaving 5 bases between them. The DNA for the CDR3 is TGTGCCAGCAGCCCTGACCAAGAGACCCAGTACTTC. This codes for CASSPDQETQYF.

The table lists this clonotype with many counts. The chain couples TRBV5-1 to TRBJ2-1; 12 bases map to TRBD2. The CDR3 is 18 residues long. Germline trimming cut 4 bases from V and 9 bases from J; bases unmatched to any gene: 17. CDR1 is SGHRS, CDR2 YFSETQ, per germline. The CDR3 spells CASSTRSPLAGGLVEQFF. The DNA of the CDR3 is TGCGCCAGCAGCACCAGAAGCCCACTAGCGGGAGGTTTGGTTGAGCAGTTCTTC.

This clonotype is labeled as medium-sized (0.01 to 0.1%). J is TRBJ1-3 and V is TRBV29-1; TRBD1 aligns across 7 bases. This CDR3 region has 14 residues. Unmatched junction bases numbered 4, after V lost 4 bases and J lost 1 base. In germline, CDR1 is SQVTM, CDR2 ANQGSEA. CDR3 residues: CSVAPQGSGNTIYF. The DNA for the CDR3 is TGCAGCGTTGCGCCACAGGGGTCTGGAAACACCATATATTTT.